One sample yielded the 29 T cell receptor beta chains listed below, sequenced in a study of T-cell reconstitution after alpha-beta-depleted transplantation in children. TCRbeta library construction was performed incorporating unique molecular identifiers. TCRdb analysed the PCR reads with MiXCR anew, one entry per CDR3 protein. The table records about 500,000 distinct CDR3 sequences, approximately 32% of them present only once. Source: PBMCs from the stem cell graft donor, taken from the stem cell graft. These receptors were taken from a human donor who donated a stem cell graft to a child with aplastic anemia.

The chain carries TRBV29-1 and TRBJ2-7; no firm D call. V lost 3 bases to trimming and J lost 3 bases, with 6 bases between them. The germline CDR1 and CDR2 sequences are SQVTM and ANQGSEA. The CDR3 is 11 amino acids. The CDR3: CSVEGSYEQYF. Written as DNA, the CDR3 is TGCAGCGTTGAGGGCAGCTACGAGCAGTACTTC.

A single count supports this clonotype. CDR3 residues: CASTLDGEQFF. The DNA of the CDR3 is TGTGCCAGCACCCTAGACGGTGAGCAGTTCTTC. The chain links TRBV2 to TRBJ2-1; D ambiguous. Germline CDR1 and CDR2: SNHLY and FYNNEI. There are 11 residues in the CDR3. V was pared by 7 bases and J by 9 bases, with 10 bases between.

The chain links TRBV27 to TRBJ1-3; D remains ambiguous. The CDR3 sequence is 15 residues long. The V and J ends lost 4 bases and 1 base respectively, with 11 bases between them. Germline assignment: CDR1 MNHEY and CDR2 SMNVEV (reference sequence). Written as DNA, the CDR3 is TGTGCCAGCAGTTGGAGGAGTGCATCTGGAAACACCATATATTTT. Protein product: CASSWRSASGNTIYF.

This clonotype occurred once. The rearrangement uses TRBV10-3 and TRBJ2-5, with D possibly matching TRBD1 (6 bases). The V gene's germline CDR1 is ENHRY and CDR2 SYGVKD. This CDR3 has 14 residues. Trimming took off 6 bases at V and 0 bases at J, with 11 bases between the two ends. The CDR3 sequence is CAIRNDRYQETQYF. The CDR3 DNA sequence: TGTGCCATCAGAAATGACAGGTACCAAGAGACCCAGTACTTC.

The chain carries TRBV4-2 and TRBJ1-1, with TRBD1 as a possible D gene (5 bases). The CDR3 is made up of 15 amino acids. The germline CDR1 and CDR2 sequences are LGHNA and YNFKEQ. The V end lost 1 base, the J end lost 3 bases, and 12 bases lay between the germline ends. The CDR3 protein is CASSQGRGGDTEAFF. DNA of the CDR3: TGTGCCAGCAGCCAAGGGAGGGGAGGGGACACTGAAGCTTTCTTT.

This clonotype was counted between two and nine times. V usage is TRBV27 and J usage is TRBJ2-3; D possibly corresponds to TRBD1 (6 bases). The germline V and J ends were trimmed by 5 bases and 2 bases, with 11 bases remaining between them. The CDR3 extends over 14 amino acids. Germline V gene data show CDR1 as MNHEY and CDR2 as SMNVEV (reference sequence). CDR3 nucleotide sequence: TGTGCCAGCAGTACCGGGGACAACACAGATACGCAGTATTTT. Translated, it gives CASSTGDNTDTQYF.

This clonotype was picked up a small number of times. The J gene is TRBJ1-1, the V gene TRBV5-5; 7 bases map to TRBD1. Germline-derived CDR1 and CDR2 are SGHKS and YYEKEE (reference sequence). This CDR3 spans 15 amino acids. The ends lost 4 bases at V and 1 base at J; junction bases unmatched: 7. The CDR3 loop reads CASSPVGTANTEAFF. The DNA for the CDR3 is TGTGCCAGCAGCCCGGTGGGGACAGCGAACACTGAAGCTTTCTTT.

This clonotype was observed at least ten times. J is TRBJ1-1 and V is TRBV7-9, with D unclear. Per the germline V gene, CDR1 is SEHNR and CDR2 is FQNEAQ (reference sequence). CDR3 length: 13 residues. V lost 2 bases, J lost 2 bases, and 6 bases lay in between. DNA for the CDR3: TGTGCCAGCAGCTTACAGGAAAACACTGAAGCTTTCTTT. Its protein is CASSLQENTEAFF.

The table lists this clonotype with a few counts. The chain combines TRBV6-5 with TRBJ2-7; 10 bases match TRBD1. The germline gives CDR1 MNHEY, CDR2 SVGAGI. The CDR3 is 16 residues long. The V segment lost 1 base and the J segment 4 bases; nucleotides outside the gene matches: 7. The CDR3 loop reads CASSYLGTGARYEQYF. CDR3 DNA: TGTGCCAGCAGTTACTTGGGGACAGGGGCGAGGTACGAGCAGTACTTC.

The chain employs TRBV7-8 and TRBJ2-4; TRBD1 might be the D (6 bases). Germline loops: CDR1 SGHVS, CDR2 FQNEAQ. The length of the CDR3 is 13 residues. V shed 3 bases and J shed 6 bases, with 9 bases lying between them. The CDR3 coding sequence is TGTGCCAGCAGCTTGGGGGCGGGAAACATTCAGTACTTC. This encodes CASSLGAGNIQYF.

The V gene is TRBV7-2, the J gene TRBJ1-1; tentatively, D is TRBD1 (5 bases). The CDR3 length is 15 residues. Trimming removed 3 bases at V and 1 base at J, with 12 bases between. In germline, CDR1 is SGHTA, CDR2 FQGNSA. The CDR3 DNA reads as TGTGCCAGCAGCTTCAATGGGGGAGGGAACACTGAAGCTTTCTTT. The encoded protein is CASSFNGGGNTEAFF.

This sequence joins TRBV18 and TRBJ2-7; D is unresolved. CDR1 and CDR2 from the germline V gene are KGHSH and LQKENI. The CDR3 has 14 amino acids. Trimming stripped 6 bases from V and 3 bases from J, with 15 bases between. CDR3 in DNA: TGTGCCAGCTCTCCCCGGGCACTCGACTACGAGCAGTACGTC. Its protein is CASSPRALDYEQYV.

The chain employs TRBV6-5 and TRBJ1-5; 7 bases are a match to TRBD1. Trimming took 4 bases from V and 2 from J; bases not matched to a gene: 11. Germline-derived CDR1 and CDR2 are MNHEY and SVGAGI. The CDR3 is 17 amino acids. The chain's CDR3 is CASSWSSTGMGNQPQHF. As DNA, the CDR3 is TGTGCCAGCAGTTGGTCGTCGACAGGGATGGGCAATCAGCCCCAGCATTTT.

This clonotype was recorded a few times. The rearrangement uses TRBV11-2 and TRBJ1-4; TRBD1 is a possible D gene (5 bases). The ends were cut back, 5 bases at V and 3 bases at J, with 25 bases in the middle. Looked up from germline, CDR1 is SGHAT and CDR2 is FQNNGV. This CDR3 comprises 19 residues. CDR3 nucleotides: TGTGCCAGCAGCCTACTTCCACGATTGACGGGACGCCCTAATGAAAAACTGTTTTTT. Its protein product is CASSLLPRLTGRPNEKLFF.

This clonotype has a handful of counts. The genes are TRBV20-1 and TRBJ1-4; TRBD1 matches at 10 bases. The CDR3 consists of 12 residues. The germline V gene encodes CDR1 DFQATT and CDR2 SNEGSKA (reference sequence). V shed 6 bases, J shed 8 bases, and the junction held 3 bases outside the gene matches. The CDR3 is CSAPGQGEKLFF. The DNA for the CDR3 is TGCAGTGCCCCGGGACAGGGGGAAAAACTGTTTTTT.

The chain recombines TRBV6-1 with TRBJ2-7; TRBD2 might be the D (5 bases). Trimming took off 7 bases at V and 4 bases at J, with 11 bases between the two ends. This CDR3 has 12 residues. Germline V gene sequence: CDR1 MNHNS, CDR2 SASEGT. DNA of the CDR3: TGTGCCAGCATCGGGGAGTTTTACGAGCAGTACGTC. Its protein is CASIGEFYEQYV.

This chain links TRBV24-1 with TRBJ2-7; a possible D gene is TRBD2 (7 bases). Germline lookup yields CDR1 KGHDR and CDR2 SFDVKD. V was cut by 4 bases and J by 3 bases, with 21 bases left in between. The CDR3 length is 17 residues. CDR3 loop: CATSDARRGAGVYEQYF. For the CDR3, the DNA is TGTGCCACCAGTGACGCAAGACGGGGGGCGGGTGTCTACGAGCAGTACTTC.

This clonotype came up a few times. The rearrangement joins TRBV7-9 to TRBJ2-7, with D possibly TRBD2 on 5 matching bases. V was trimmed by 2 bases and J by 1 base, leaving 9 bases between them. The CDR3 loop spans 14 amino acids. CDR1 SEHNR and CDR2 FQNEAQ come from the germline V gene (reference sequence). For the CDR3, the DNA is TGTGCCAGCAGCTTATCTAGCTCTTCCTACGAGCAGTACGTC. This codes for CASSLSSSSYEQYV.

This clonotype was counted a few times. The genes are TRBV7-6 and TRBJ2-3, with D possibly called TRBD1 or TRBD2 (5 bases each). This CDR3 is 13 amino acids long. Trimming took off 4 bases at V and 4 bases at J, with 9 bases between the two ends. The germline V gene has CDR1 SGHVS and CDR2 FNYEAQ. For the CDR3, the DNA is TGTGCCAGCAGCTCGGGGCGGGCAGATACGCAGTATTTT. Protein: CASSSGRADTQYF.

CDR3 protein: CASSLPLSSGASTGELFF. The CDR3 nucleotides read TGTGCCAGCAGCTTACCTCTCTCTAGCGGGGCGAGCACCGGGGAGCTGTTTTTT. The chain joins TRBV11-2 to TRBJ2-2, with 9 bases that match TRBD2. Per germline, CDR1 SGHAT and CDR2 FQNNGV. This CDR3 contains 18 residues. J lost 4 bases, V lost 2 bases, and 11 bases had no gene match.

The chain uses TRBV7-9 and TRBJ2-7; D is uncertain. The V gene lost 7 bases and the J gene lost 0 bases, with 16 bases spanning the gap. This CDR3 has 15 residues. Germline V gene data show CDR1 as SEHNR and CDR2 as FQNEAQ (reference sequence). This CDR3 is CASTAGGLNSYEQYF. CDR3 sequence (DNA): TGTGCCAGCACCGCTGGCGGCCTAAACTCCTACGAGCAGTACTTC.

This clonotype was detected only a few times. The V and J genes are TRBV21-1 and TRBJ2-7; TRBD1 is the table's D call and was not checked against the DNA. TRBV21-1 is annotated as a pseudogene. This CDR3 spans 14 amino acids. This chain's CDR3 is CASSKVGQGYEQYV. DNA for the CDR3: TGTGCCAGCAGCAAAGTAGGACAGGGATACGAGCAGTACGTC.

This clonotype appeared a few times. This chain uses TRBV5-1 with TRBJ2-3; 10 bases agree with TRBD2. V lost 0 bases and J lost 6; bases outside the gene matches: 1. The V gene's germline CDR1 is SGHRS and CDR2 YFSETQ. The CDR3 sequence is 14 residues long. The CDR3 region is CASSLGGLADTQYF. CDR3 bases: TGCGCCAGCAGCTTGGGGGGACTAGCGGATACGCAGTATTTT.

This clonotype was picked up one time. The chain employs TRBV27 and TRBJ1-5, with D unclear. Germline loops: CDR1 MNHEY, CDR2 SMNVEV (reference sequence). This CDR3 contains 15 residues. Trimming shortened V by 3 bases and J by 4 bases, and 13 bases separated the two germline ends. The CDR3 sequence is CASSLGGIGNQPQHF. The DNA for the CDR3 is TGTGCCAGCAGTTTGGGTGGAATAGGGAATCAGCCCCAGCATTTT.

There are a few counts of this clonotype. The rearrangement uses TRBV12-3 or TRBV12-4 and TRBJ1-2; D not certain. Trimming left V 3 bases short and J 2 bases short, with 10 bases between. The CDR3 is 14 residues long. CDR3 sequence reads: CASSLARANYGYTF. In nucleotides, the CDR3 is TGTGCCAGCAGTTTGGCCAGAGCGAACTATGGCTACACCTTC.

This clonotype qualifies as medium-sized. This rearrangement joins TRBV20-1 to TRBJ2-3; 8 nucleotides agree with TRBD1. The CDR3 has 14 residues. The V segment lost 7 bases and the J segment 0 bases; nucleotides outside the gene matches: 6. CDR1 is DFQATT and CDR2 is SNEGSKA in the germline V gene (reference sequence). CDR3 DNA sequence: TGCAGTGAACAACAGGGGGGTAGCACAGATACGCAGTATTTT. Translation gives CSEQQGGSTDTQYF.

The chain employs TRBV4-1 and TRBJ2-7; 8 nucleotides match TRBD2. The CDR3 covers 17 residues. Trimming at V came to 0 bases and at J to 1 base, leaving 8 bases not matched to a gene. The germline V gene has CDR1 MGHRA and CDR2 YSYEKL. In DNA, the CDR3 is TGCGCCAGCAGCCAAGAGGAGTCAATAGCGGGATCCTACGAGCAGTACTTC. Its protein product is CASSQEESIAGSYEQYF.

J is TRBJ2-7 and V is TRBV18; D is unresolved. Germline V lookup: CDR1 KGHSH, CDR2 LQKENI. The CDR3 loop spans 14 amino acids. V was pared by 6 bases and J by 6 bases, with 18 bases between. CDR3 bases: TGTGCCAGCTCGCGTGACTCGCGCTCGGCCGAGCAGTACTTC. Translating gives CASSRDSRSAEQYF. The full variable domain, completed using reference TRBV18 and TRBJ2-7, is NAGVMQNPRHLVRRRGQEARLRCSPMKGHSHVYWYRQLPEEGLKFMVYLQKENIIDESGMPKERFSAEFPKEGPSILRIQQVVRGDSAAYFCASSRDSRSAEQYFGPGTRLTVT.

This clonotype showed up just a few times. The V call is TRBV6-1, the J call TRBJ2-1; 7 bases line up with TRBD2. This CDR3 is built from 15 residues. Looked up from germline, CDR1 is MNHNS and CDR2 is SASEGT. Trimming cost V 7 bases and J 2 bases; bases outside gene matches: 8. The chain's CDR3 is CASTSTSGAYNEQFF. The CDR3 coding sequence is TGTGCCAGCACCTCTACCAGCGGGGCCTACAATGAGCAGTTCTTC.